This T cell receptor (beta chain) was sequenced for a study of memory CD4+ T cells and cytomegalovirus serostatus. Looking at the study overall: Of the healthy Belgian adults, 9 were CMV seropositive and more than 20 seronegative.

Single viable CD3+CD4+CD8-CD45RO+ cells were sorted as the memory CD4+ T cells. Serostatus was set by detecting CMV pp150, pp28, p38, p52 IgG. Total CD4+ T cells were enriched by CD4 positive selection. A word on this clone: The antigen is unknown.

Profiled with immunoSEQ multiplex PCR; TCRdb holds only in-frame clones, not every one. The sample yields over 40,000 clones, around 74% seen once. The CDR3 length is 15 residues. Study outcomes and limitations: Median bootstrapped AUC for CMV status was approximately 0.95 originally, less than 0.93 US-trained.

Sequenced material: memory CD4+ T cells from blood. The sequence came from an adult in good health and CMV-seropositive. The V call is TRBV21-1, the J call TRBJ1-2. TRBV21-1 corresponds to a pseudogene. The chain's CDR3 is CASSTSGGAGYGYTF. For the CDR3, the DNA is TGTGCCAGCAGCACAAGCGGGGGGGCTGGCTATGGCTACACCTTC.